This T cell receptor beta chain was sequenced for a study of patients and donors after allogeneic stem cell transplantation. TCRdb reprocessed the RT-PCR reads with MiXCR, giving one entry per CDR3 protein. The sample has 200,000 to 250,000 distinct CDR3 sequences, roughly 14% seen once; the top ten hold around a tenth. The CDR3 covers 13 residues. CDR1 and CDR2 (germline): SQVTM, ANQGSEA. V was trimmed by 4 bases and J by 0 bases, leaving 10 bases between them. Source material: blood, either unsorted or a sorted T cell fraction (not recorded which). This chain connects TRBV29-1 to TRBJ2-7; TRBD1 might be the D (6 bases). The TCR was taken from a human donor who was either an allogeneic HSCT recipient or a stem cell or donor lymphocyte infusion donor (not recorded which). It is not recorded whose cells these are; they may come from a transplant donor. CDR3 nucleotide sequence: TGCAGCGTTGCCTCACAGGGCTCCTACGAGCAGTACTTC. It specifies CSVASQGSYEQYF.